This T cell receptor beta chain was obtained from a study of early T cells in non-severe SARS-CoV-2 infection. Overall study context: Chains stayed unpaired after sequencing of bulk RNA from unsorted whole blood.

General study findings and limits: Private and CD4 specificities were missed by VDJdb matching, which favored anti-spike CD8 responses.

As part of library construction, unique molecular identifiers were attached to individual cDNA molecules. Each CDR3 protein is one row after TCRdb ran MiXCR on the 5' RACE reads. The table has more than 50,000 distinct CDR3 sequences, over 9.5% seen once; the top ten hold about 9.7%. This clonotype was counted ten times or more. Its antigen is unidentified. The sample taken for sequencing was whole blood. This TCR was recovered from an adult who was a healthcare worker with PCR-confirmed SARS-CoV-2 infection or an uninfected control (not recorded which).

The CDR3 here is CSAGRLGSEETQYF. DNA for the CDR3: TGCAGTGCCGGTCGACTCGGCTCCGAAGAGACCCAGTACTTC. The genes are TRBV20-1 and TRBJ2-5; no definite D call. Looked up from germline, CDR1 is DFQATT and CDR2 is SNEGSKA (reference sequence). Trimming removed 6 bases at V and 3 bases at J, with 17 bases between. There are 14 residues in the CDR3.